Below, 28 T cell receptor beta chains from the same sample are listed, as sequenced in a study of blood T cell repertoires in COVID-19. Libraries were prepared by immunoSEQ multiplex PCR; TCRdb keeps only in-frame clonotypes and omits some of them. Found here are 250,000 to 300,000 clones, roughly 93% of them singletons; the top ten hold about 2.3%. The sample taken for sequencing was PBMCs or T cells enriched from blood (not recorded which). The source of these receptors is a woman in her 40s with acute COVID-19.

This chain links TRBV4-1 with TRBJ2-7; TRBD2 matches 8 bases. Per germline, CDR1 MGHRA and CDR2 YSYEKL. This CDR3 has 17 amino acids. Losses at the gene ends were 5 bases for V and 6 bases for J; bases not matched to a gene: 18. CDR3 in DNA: TGCGCCAGCAGCTACCTAGCGGGCGCTCTCACCGACTCCGAGCAGTACTTC. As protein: CASSYLAGALTDSEQYF.

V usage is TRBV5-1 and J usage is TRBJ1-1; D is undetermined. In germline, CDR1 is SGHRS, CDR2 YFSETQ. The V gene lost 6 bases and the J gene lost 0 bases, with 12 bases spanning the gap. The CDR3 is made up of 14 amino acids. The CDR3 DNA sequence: TGCGCCAGCAATTCTGGGCAGTTGAACACTGAAGCTTTCTTT. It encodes CASNSGQLNTEAFF.

For the CDR3, the DNA is TGTGCCAGTAGTATGGGGAGGCCGAGCACAGATACGCAGTATTTT. This encodes CASSMGRPSTDTQYF. V usage is TRBV19 and J usage is TRBJ2-3, with D possibly TRBD2 on 6 matching bases. The CDR3 runs to 15 residues. The V gene lost 3 bases and the J gene lost 0 bases, with 10 bases spanning the gap. CDR1 LNHDA and CDR2 SQIVND come from the germline V gene (reference sequence). The whole variable domain, remainder taken from reference TRBV19 and TRBJ2-3, is DGGITQSPKYLFRKEGQNVTLSCEQNLNHDAMYWYRQDPGQGLRLIYYSQIVNDFQKGDIAEGYSVSREKKESFPLTVTSAQKNPTAFYLCASSMGRPSTDTQYFGPGTRLTVL.

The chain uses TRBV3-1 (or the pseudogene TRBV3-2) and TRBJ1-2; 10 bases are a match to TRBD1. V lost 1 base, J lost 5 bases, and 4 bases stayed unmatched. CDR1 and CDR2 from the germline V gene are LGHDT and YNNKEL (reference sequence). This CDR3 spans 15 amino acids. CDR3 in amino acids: CASSQAWTGGYGYTF. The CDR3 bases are TGTGCCAGCAGCCAAGCTTGGACAGGGGGGTATGGCTACACCTTC.

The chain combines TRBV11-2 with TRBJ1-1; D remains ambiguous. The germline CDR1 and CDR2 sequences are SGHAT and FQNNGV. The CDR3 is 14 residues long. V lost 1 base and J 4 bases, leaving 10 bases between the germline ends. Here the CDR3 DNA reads TGTGCCAGCAGCTTAGTAGCGGTGGGCACTGAAGCTTTCTTT. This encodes CASSLVAVGTEAFF.

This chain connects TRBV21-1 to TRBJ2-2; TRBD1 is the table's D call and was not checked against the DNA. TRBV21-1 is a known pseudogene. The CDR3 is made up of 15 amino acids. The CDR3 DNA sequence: TGTGCCAGCACCCACAGGAGACTGAACACCGGGGAGCTGTTTTTT. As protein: CASTHRRLNTGELFF.

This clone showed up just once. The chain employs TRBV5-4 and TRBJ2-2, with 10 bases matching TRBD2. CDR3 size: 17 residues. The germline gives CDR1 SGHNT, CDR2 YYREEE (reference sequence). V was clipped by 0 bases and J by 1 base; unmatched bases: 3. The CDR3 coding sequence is TGTGCCAGCAGCTTGGGTCTAGCGGGGGTGAACACCGGGGAGCTGTTTTTT. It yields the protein CASSLGLAGVNTGELFF.

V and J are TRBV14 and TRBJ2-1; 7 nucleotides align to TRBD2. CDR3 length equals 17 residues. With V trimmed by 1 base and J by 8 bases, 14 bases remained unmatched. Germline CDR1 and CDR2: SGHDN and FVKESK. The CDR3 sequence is CASSQGLGGGGLYEQFF. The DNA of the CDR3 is TGTGCCAGCAGCCAAGGGTTGGGCGGGGGAGGTTTGTATGAGCAGTTCTTC. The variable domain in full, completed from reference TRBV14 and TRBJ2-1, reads EAGVTQFPSHSVIEKGQTVTLRCDPISGHDNLYWYRRVMGKEIKFLLHFVKESKQDESGMPNNRFLAERTGGTYSTLKVQPAELEDSGVYFCASSQGLGGGGLYEQFFGPGTRLTVL.

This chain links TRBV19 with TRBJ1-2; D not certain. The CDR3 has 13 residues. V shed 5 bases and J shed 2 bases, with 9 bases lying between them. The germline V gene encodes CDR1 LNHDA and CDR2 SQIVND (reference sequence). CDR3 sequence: CASSYQENYGYTF. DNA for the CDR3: TGTGCCAGTAGTTATCAGGAAAACTATGGCTACACCTTC.

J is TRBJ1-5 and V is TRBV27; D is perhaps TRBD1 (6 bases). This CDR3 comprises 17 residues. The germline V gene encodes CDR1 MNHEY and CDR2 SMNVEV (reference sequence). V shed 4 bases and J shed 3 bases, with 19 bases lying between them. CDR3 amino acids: CASSSWSLGQNNQPQHF. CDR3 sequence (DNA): TGTGCCAGCAGTTCATGGAGCTTAGGACAGAACAATCAGCCCCAGCATTTT.

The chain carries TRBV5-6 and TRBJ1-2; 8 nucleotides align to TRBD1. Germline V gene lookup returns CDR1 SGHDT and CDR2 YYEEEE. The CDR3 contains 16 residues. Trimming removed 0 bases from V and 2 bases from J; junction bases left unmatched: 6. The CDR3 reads CASSLGRGPPNYGYTF. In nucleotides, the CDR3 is TGTGCCAGCAGCTTGGGCAGGGGGCCACCCAACTATGGCTACACCTTC.

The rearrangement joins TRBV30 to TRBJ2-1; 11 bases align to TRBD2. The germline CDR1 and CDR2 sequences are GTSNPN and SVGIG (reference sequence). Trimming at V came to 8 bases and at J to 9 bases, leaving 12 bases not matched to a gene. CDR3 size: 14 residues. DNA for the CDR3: TGTGCCGGTGACCTTAGCGGGGGGGCCCCTGAGCAGTTCTTC. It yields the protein CAGDLSGGAPEQFF.

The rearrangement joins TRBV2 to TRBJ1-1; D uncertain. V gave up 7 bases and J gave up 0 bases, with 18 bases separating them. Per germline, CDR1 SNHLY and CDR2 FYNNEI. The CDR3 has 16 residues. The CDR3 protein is CASKRAAGELNTEAFF. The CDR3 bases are TGTGCCAGCAAGCGTGCGGCCGGGGAGTTGAACACTGAAGCTTTCTTT.

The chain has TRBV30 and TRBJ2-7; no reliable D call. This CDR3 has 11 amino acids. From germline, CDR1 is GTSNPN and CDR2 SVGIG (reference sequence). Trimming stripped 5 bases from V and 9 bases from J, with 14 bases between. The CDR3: CAWGPTPGQYF. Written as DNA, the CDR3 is TGTGCCTGGGGGCCCACCCCGGGGCAGTACTTC.

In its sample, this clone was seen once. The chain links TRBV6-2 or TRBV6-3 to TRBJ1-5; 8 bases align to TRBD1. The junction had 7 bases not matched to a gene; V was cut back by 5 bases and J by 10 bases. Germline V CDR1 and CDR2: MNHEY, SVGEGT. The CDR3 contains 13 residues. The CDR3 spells CASSDRGHTPQHF. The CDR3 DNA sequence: TGTGCCAGCAGTGACAGGGGACATACACCCCAGCATTTT.

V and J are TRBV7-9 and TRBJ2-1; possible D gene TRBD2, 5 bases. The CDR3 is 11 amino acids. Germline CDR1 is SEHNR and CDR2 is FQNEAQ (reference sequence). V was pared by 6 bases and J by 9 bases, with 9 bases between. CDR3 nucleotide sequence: TGTGCCAGCAGTCTAGCTACTGAGCAGTTCTTC. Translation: CASSLATEQFF.

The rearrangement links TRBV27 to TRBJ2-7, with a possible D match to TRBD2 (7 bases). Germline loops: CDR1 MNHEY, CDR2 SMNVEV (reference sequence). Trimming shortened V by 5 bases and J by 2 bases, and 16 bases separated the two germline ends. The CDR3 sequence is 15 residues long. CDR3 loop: CASSGWPGGAYEQYF. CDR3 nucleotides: TGTGCCAGCAGTGGCTGGCCGGGGGGCGCCTACGAGCAGTACTTC.

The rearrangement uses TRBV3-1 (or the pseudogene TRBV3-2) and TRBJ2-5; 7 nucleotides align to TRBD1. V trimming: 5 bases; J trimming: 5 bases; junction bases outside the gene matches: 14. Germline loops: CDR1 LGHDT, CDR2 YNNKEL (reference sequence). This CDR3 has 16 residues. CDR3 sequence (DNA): TGTGCCAGCAGCATCCCCTCCCCGGGACAGAGGGAGACCCAGTACTTC. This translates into CASSIPSPGQRETQYF.

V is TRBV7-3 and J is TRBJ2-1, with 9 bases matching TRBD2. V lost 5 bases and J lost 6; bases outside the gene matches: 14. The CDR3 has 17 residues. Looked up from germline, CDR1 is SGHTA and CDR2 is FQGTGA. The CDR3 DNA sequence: TGTGCCAGCAGCAGAAGGGTTTCCGCGGGGGGGCCCAATGAGCAGTTCTTC. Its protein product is CASSRRVSAGGPNEQFF.

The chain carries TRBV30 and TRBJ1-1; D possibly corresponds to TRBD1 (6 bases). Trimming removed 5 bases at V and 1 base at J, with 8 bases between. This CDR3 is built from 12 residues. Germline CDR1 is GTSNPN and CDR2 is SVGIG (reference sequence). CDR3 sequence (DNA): TGTGCCTGGGGGGACACGAACACTGAAGCTTTCTTT. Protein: CAWGDTNTEAFF. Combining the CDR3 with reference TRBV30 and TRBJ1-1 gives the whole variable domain SQTIHQWPATLVQPVGSPLSLECTVEGTSNPNLYWYRQAAGRGLQLLFYSVGIGQISSEVPQNLSASRPQDRQFILSSKKLLLSDSGFYLCAWGDTNTEAFFGQGTRLTVV.

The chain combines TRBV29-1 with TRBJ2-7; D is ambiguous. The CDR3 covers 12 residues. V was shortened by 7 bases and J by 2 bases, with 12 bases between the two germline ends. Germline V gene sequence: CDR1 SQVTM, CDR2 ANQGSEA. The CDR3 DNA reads TGCAGCGCACGGGTCGAGACCTACGAGCAGTACTTC. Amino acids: CSARVETYEQYF.

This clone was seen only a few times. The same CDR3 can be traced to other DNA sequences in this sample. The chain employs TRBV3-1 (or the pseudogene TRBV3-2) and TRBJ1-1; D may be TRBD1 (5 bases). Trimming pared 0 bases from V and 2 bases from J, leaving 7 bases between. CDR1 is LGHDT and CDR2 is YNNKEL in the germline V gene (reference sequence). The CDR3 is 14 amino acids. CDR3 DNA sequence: TGTGCCAGCAGCCAAGATAGGGGAAACACTGAAGCTTTCTTT. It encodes CASSQDRGNTEAFF.

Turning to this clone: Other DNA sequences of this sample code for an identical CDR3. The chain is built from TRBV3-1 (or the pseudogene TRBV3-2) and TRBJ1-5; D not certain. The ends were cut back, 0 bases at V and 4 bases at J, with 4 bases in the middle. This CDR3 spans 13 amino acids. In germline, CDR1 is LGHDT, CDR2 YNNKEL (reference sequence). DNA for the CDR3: TGTGCCAGCAGCCAAGACTATAATCAGCCCCAGCATTTT. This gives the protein CASSQDYNQPQHF.

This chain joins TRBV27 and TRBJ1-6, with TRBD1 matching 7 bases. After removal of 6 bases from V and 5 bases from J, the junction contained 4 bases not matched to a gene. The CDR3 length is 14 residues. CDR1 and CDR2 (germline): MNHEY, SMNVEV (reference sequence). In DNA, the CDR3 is TGTGCCAGCAGGGGGACAGCCGATAATTCACCCCTCCACTTT. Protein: CASRGTADNSPLHF.

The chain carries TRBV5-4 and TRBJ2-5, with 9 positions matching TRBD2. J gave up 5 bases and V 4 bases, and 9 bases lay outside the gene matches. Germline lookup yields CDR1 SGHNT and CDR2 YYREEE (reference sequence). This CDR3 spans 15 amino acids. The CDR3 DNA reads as TGTGCCAGCAGCCGACTTAGCGGGAGTCGGGAGACCCAGTACTTC. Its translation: CASSRLSGSRETQYF.

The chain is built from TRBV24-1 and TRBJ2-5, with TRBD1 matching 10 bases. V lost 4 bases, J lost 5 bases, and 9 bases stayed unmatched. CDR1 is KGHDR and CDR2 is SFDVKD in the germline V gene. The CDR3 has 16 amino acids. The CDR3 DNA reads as TGTGCCACCAGTGACACCGGGACAGGGGCCGGGGAGACCCAGTACTTC. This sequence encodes CATSDTGTGAGETQYF.

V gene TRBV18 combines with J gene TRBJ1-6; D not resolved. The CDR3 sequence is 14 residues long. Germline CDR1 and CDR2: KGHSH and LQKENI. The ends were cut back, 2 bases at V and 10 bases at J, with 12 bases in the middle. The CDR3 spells CASSPSGKGSPLHF. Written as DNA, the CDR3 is TGTGCCAGCTCACCATCGGGTAAAGGCTCACCCCTCCACTTT.

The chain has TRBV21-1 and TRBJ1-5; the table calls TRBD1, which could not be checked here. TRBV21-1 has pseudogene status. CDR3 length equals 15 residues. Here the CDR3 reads CASIPGTDSNQPQHF. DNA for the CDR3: TGTGCCAGCATCCCGGGGACAGATAGCAATCAGCCCCAGCATTTT.